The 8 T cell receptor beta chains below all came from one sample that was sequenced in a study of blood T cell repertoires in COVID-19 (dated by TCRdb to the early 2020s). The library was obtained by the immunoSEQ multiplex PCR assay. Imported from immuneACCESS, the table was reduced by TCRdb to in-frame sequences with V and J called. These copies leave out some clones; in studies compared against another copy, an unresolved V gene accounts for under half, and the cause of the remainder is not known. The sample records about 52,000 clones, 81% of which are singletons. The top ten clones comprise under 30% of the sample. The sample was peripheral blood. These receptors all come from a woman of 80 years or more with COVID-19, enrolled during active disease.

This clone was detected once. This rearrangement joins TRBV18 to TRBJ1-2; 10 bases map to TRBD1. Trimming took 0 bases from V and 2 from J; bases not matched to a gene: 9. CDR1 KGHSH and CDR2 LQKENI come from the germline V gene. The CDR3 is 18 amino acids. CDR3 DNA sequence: TGTGCCAGCTCACCACCGGGACAGGGGCCCAGGGTAAACTATGGCTACACCTTC. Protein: CASSPPGQGPRVNYGYTF.

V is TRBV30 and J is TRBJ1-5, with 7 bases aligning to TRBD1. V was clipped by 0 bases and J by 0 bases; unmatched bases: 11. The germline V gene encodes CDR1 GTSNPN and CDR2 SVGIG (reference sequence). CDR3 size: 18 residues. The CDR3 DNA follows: TGTGCCTGGAGTGTACAGGGGTCAGCTGAATATAGCAATCAGCCCCAGCATTTT. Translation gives CAWSVQGSAEYSNQPQHF.

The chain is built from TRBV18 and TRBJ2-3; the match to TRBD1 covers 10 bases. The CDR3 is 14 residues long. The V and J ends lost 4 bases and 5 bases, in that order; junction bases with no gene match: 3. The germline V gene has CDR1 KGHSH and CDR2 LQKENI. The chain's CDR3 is CASSRDRGVDTQYF. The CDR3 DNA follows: TGTGCCAGCTCACGGGACAGGGGAGTAGATACGCAGTATTTT.

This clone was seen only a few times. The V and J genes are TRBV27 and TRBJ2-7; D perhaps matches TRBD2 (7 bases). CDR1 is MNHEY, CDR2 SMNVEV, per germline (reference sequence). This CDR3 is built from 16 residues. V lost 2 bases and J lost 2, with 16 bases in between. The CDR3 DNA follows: TGTGCCAGCAGTTTAGGGGGGGGCAGGGGTCCCTACGAGCAGTACTTC. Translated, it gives CASSLGGGRGPYEQYF.

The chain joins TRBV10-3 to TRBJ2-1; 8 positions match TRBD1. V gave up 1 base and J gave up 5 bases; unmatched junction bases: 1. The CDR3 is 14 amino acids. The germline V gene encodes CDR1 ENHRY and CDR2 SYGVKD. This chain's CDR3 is CAISEWTGNNEQFF. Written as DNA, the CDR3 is TGTGCCATCAGTGAGTGGACAGGGAACAATGAGCAGTTCTTC.

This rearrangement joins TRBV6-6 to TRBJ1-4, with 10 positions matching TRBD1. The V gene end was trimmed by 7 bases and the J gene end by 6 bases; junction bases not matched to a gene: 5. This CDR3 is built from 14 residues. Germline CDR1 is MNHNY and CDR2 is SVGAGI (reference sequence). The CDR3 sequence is CASTGQGGYEKLFF. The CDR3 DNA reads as TGTGCCAGCACCGGACAGGGGGGATATGAAAAACTGTTTTTT.

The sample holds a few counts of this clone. The CDR3 protein is CASSQDSGQGADGYTF. The CDR3 DNA is TGTGCCAGCAGCCAAGATAGTGGTCAGGGGGCAGATGGCTACACCTTC. V gene TRBV3-1 (or the pseudogene TRBV3-2) combines with J gene TRBJ1-2, with 8 bases matching TRBD1. The CDR3 length is 16 residues. V shed 0 bases, J shed 6 bases, and the junction held 9 bases outside the gene matches. CDR1 is LGHDT, CDR2 YNNKEL, per germline (reference sequence).

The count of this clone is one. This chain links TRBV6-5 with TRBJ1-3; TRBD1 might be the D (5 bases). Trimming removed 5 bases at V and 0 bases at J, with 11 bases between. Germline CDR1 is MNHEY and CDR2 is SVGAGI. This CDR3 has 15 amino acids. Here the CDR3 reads CASSRTRSSGNTIYF. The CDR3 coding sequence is TGTGCCAGCAGTAGGACACGATCCTCTGGAAACACCATATATTTT.